This TCR beta chain is from a study of CD8 T cells in ankylosing spondylitis. Making the TCR beta libraries involved quantitative 5'-RACE with molecular barcodes. In TCRdb, the 5' RACE reads were re-called with MiXCR into one record per CDR3 protein. Counted here are 50,000 to 70,000 distinct CDR3 sequences, roughly 6.2% occurring once; the ten biggest clones make up around 5%. With V trimmed by 7 bases and J by 8 bases, 11 bases remained unmatched. CDR3 size: 16 residues. Germline V gene lookup returns CDR1 ENHRY and CDR2 SYGVKD. There are many counts of this clonotype. The TCR was taken from a male donor with ankylosing spondylitis. Sequenced: synovial fluid, either unsorted or a sorted T cell fraction (not recorded which). The chain joins TRBV10-3 to TRBJ2-1; 13 nucleotides agree with TRBD2. For the CDR3, the DNA is TGTGCCATCAACCTTCGGGGACTAGCGGGACAGGATGAGCAGTTCTTC. Protein sequence: CAINLRGLAGQDEQFF.